This TCR beta chain is drawn from a study of shared clonotypes between healthy human individuals (TCRdb year 2020). Notes on the research overall: Three men and a couple of women, aged 18 to 49 years, made up the cohort. Per donor, leukapheresis produced somewhere between about 0.8 and 9 billion PBMCs. To increase sequencing depth and limit assay-specific biases, different laboratories used diverse techniques to prepare libraries and sequence TCR repertoires. To estimate repertoire size and how much clonotype sharing occurs between individuals, the study deeply sequenced the blood TCR repertoires of several healthy adults. Per donor, three plates each were used for CD4 naive and CD4 memory, two for CD8 naive, and one for CD8 memory.

A remark on this clone: Its antigen target is currently unknown. Base-call qualities are not available, and no considerably larger clone is one nucleotide away.

General conclusions and limits of the study: Higher generation probabilities were observed for clonotypes shared by all four sorted-subset donors than for non-shared clonotypes. Naive subsets generally had larger estimated clonotype richness than memory subsets did. Roughly 5.2% of naive CD4, approximately 3.7% of naive CD8, approximately 2.2% of memory CD4, and less than 0.45% of memory CD8 clonotypes were shared across several donors. Sampling was limited to blood, and TCR repertoires in tissue likely differ from TCR repertoires in blood. Even with the large sequencing depth, rarefaction of the sorted-subset datasets indicated that sequencing was incomplete. Pairwise subsampling led to the expectation that sequencing depth would affect the degree of clonotype sharing among donors. The genetic and exposure-history diversity represented was limited by the small number of donors.

Using the deep immunoSEQ assay, multiplex PCR amplified TCR CDR3 regions from genomic DNA. Genomic DNA extracted from each cell subset was distributed evenly over all wells of several immunoSEQ 96-well plates, and each plate served as one replicate. Each replicate PCR for sorted subsets received roughly 0.2 ug genomic DNA, equal to about 30,000 T cell genomes. The purified libraries were quantified using a Qubit 3.0 fluorometer, sized with a Bioanalyzer 2100, and then quantified again using the KAPA Library Quantification kit. Every immunoSEQ 96-well plate was sequenced on a separate single-read 150-cycle Illumina NextSeq 550 flow cell. Processing in the source paper ran as follows. The immunoSEQ output contained only junctional sequences without quality scores, so filtering could not match that applied to full-length reads. To assign V/J genes and CDR3, sequences were annotated using PyIR, a Python wrapper for IgBLAST v1.9, with IMGT germline references. Reads were removed for weak V/J assignments (E-value above 1e-6), missing CDR3, stop codons, out-of-frame junctions, or ambiguous translated residues. A V3J clonotype was defined by an identical inferred V gene, J gene, and CDR3 amino acid sequence. To compute the percentage overlap between repertoires, the number of shared unique clonotypes was divided by the size of the smaller repertoire. Three approaches were used to assess repertoire richness: RTK rarefaction, the Chao1 estimator, and Recon v2.1 estimates of unobserved clonotypes. OLGA was used to compute generation probabilities for all TCRbeta clonotypes that the gDNA method yielded from a handful of donors. TCRdb re-hosts the immuneACCESS table, in-frame sequences only. Its copies lack some clones; in the studies checked, an unresolved V gene accounts for under half of them, and the cause for the rest is not known. V and J calls and clone size are given by that table; D and trimming were obtained from the DNA. Counted in this sample were hundreds of thousands of clones; less than 80% of them appeared once. Roughly 1.9% of the sample is taken by the ten largest.

The CDR3 covers 17 residues, taking in both the cysteine and the phenylalanine. The retained sequence is limited to the CDR3, 51 bases, with the frame set at the first base. Cut back by 2 bases and 0 bases, the V and J ends lie 17 bases apart. Per the germline V gene, MDHEN is the CDR1 and SYDVKM is the CDR2. Healthy HIV-negative adults with no recently reported acute infections or vaccinations were included as donors. Every donor was a Caucasian adult living in Nashville, Tennessee, USA. CD4+ T cells were enriched by magnetic negative selection; naive cells were then positively selected on CD45RA, and the negative fraction formed the memory subset. Blood was collected by leukapheresis, and PBMCs were isolated by Ficoll-Histopaque density gradient centrifugation and then cryopreserved in liquid nitrogen vapor phase. Analytical flow cytometry was used to check the purity and quantity of every magnetically sorted T cell population. From each sorted fraction, genomic DNA was isolated and quantified by UV absorbance on a Nanodrop 2000c.

The rearranged chain carries TRBV28 and TRBJ2-7, with TRBD2 tentatively as D gene (6 bases match). The sequenced sample was memory CD4+ T cells sorted from blood. The sample's cell subset or site label, decoded: CD45RA-negative fraction. The TCR was taken from a woman in her 30s in good health. The nucleotide sequence is TGTGCCAGCAGTTTAATCGGAGGATTAGCGGTCTCCTACGAGCAGTACTTC. Its product reads: CASSLIGGLAVSYEQYF.